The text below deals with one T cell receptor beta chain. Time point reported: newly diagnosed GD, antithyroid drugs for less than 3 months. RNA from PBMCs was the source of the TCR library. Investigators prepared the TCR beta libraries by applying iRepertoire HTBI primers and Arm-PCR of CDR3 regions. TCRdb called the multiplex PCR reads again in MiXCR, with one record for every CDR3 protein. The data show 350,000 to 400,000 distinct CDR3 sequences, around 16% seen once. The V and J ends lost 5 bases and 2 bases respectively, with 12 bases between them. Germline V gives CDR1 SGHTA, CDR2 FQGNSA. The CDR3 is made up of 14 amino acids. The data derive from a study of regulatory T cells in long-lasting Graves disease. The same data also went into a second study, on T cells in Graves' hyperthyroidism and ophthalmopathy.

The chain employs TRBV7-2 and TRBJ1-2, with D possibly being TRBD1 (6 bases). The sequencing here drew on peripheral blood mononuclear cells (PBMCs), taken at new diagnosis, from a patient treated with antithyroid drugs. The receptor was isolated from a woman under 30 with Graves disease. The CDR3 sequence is CTSSPSRGNYGYTF. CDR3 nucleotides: TGTACCAGCAGCCCGAGTAGGGGGAACTATGGCTACACCTTC.